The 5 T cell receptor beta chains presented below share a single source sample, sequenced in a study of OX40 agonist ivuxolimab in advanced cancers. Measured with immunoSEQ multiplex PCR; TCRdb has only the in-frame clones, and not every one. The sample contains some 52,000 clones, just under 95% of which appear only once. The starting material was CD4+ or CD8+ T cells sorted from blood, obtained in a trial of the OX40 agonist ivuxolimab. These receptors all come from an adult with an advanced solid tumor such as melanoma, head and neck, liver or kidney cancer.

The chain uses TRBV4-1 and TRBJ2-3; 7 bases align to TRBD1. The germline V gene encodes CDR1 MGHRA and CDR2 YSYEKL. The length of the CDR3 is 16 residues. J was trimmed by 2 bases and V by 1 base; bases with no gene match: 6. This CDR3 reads CASSQVLGGYTDTQYF. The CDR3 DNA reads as TGCGCCAGCAGCCAAGTTTTAGGGGGCTACACAGATACGCAGTATTTT.

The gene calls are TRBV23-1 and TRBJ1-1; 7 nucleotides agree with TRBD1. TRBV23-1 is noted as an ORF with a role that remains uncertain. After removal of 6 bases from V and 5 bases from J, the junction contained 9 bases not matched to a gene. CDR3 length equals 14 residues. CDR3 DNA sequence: TGCGCCAGCAGAGACAAGGGGGCGCGGACTGAAGCTTTCTTT. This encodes CASRDKGARTEAFF.

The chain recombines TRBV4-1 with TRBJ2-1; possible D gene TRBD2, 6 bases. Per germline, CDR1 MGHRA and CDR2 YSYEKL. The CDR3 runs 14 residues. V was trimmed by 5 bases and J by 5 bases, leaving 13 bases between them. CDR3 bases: TGCGCCAGCAGCTACCGGAGGGAGGACAATGAGCAGTTCTTC. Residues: CASSYRREDNEQFF.

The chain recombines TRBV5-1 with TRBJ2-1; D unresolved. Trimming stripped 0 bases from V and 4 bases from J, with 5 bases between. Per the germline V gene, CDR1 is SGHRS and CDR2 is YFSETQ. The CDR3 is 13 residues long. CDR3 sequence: CASSLAPYNEQFF. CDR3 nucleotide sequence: TGCGCCAGCAGCTTGGCTCCATACAATGAGCAGTTCTTC.

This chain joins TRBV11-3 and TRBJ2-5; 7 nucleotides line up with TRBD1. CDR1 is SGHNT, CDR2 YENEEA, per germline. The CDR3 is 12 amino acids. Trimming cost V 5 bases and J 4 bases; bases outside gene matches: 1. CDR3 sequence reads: CASSRTGETQYF. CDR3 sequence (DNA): TGTGCCAGCAGCCGGACAGGAGAGACCCAGTACTTC.